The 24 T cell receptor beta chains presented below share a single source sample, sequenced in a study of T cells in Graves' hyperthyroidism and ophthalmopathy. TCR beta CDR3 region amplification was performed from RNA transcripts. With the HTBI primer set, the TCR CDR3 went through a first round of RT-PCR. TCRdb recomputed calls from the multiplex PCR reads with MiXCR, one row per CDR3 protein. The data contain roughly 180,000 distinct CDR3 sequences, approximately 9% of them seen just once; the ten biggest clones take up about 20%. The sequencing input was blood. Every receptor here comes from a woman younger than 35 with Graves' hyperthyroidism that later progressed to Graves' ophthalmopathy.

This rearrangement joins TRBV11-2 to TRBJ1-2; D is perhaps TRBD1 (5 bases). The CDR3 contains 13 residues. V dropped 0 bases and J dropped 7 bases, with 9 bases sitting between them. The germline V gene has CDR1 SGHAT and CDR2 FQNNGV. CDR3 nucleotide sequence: TGTGCCAGCAGCTTAGAGGTCGGGGCTGGCTACACCTTC. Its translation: CASSLEVGAGYTF.

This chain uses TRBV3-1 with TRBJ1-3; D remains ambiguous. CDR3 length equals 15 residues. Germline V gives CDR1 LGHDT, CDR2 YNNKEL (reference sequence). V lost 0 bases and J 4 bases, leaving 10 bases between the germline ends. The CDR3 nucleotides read TGTGCCAGCAGCCAAGATACTCGTTACGGAAACACCATATATTTT. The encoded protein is CASSQDTRYGNTIYF.

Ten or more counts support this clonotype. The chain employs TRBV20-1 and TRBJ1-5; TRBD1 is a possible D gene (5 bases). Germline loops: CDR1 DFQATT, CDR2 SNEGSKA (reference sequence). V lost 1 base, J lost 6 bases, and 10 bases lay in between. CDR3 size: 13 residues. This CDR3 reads CSARAKGSQPQHF. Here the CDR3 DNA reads TGCAGTGCTAGAGCGAAGGGGAGTCAGCCCCAGCATTTT.

This chain's CDR3 is CAISGTGQARGGELFF. CDR3 DNA sequence: TGTGCCATCAGTGGGACGGGACAGGCCCGGGGCGGGGAGCTGTTTTTT. The chain joins TRBV10-3 to TRBJ2-2, with TRBD1 identical over 8 bases. There are 16 residues in the CDR3. Germline V gene sequence: CDR1 ENHRY, CDR2 SYGVKD. The V segment lost 4 bases and the J segment 7 bases; nucleotides outside the gene matches: 11.

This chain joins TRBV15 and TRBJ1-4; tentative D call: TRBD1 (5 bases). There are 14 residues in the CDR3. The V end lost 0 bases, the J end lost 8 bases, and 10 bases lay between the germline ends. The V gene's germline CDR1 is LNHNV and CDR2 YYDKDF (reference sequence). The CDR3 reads CATSREGVGEKLFF. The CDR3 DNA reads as TGTGCCACCAGCAGAGAAGGGGTAGGAGAAAAACTGTTTTTT.

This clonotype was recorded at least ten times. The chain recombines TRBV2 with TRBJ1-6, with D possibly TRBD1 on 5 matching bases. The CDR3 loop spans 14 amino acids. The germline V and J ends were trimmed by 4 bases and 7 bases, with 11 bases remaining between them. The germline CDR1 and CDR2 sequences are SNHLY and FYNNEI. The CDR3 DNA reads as TGTGCCAGCAGTGCGGGACGTCTGAATTCACCCCTCCACTTT. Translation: CASSAGRLNSPLHF.

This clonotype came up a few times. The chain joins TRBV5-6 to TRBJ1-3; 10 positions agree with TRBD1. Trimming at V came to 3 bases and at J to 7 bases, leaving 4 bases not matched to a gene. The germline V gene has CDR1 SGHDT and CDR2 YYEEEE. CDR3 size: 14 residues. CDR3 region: CASSYPGQGNTIYF. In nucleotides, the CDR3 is TGTGCCAGCAGCTATCCGGGACAGGGGAACACCATATATTTT. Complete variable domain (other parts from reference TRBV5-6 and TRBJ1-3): DAGVTQSPTHLIKTRGQQVTLRCSPKSGHDTVSWYQQALGQGPQFIFQYYEEEERQRGNFPDRFSGHQFPNYSSELNVNALLLGDSALYLCASSYPGQGNTIYFGEGSWLTVV.

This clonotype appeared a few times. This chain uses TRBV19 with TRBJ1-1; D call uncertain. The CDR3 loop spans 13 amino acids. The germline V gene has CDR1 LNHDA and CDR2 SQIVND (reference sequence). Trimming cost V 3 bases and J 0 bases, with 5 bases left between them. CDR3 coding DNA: TGTGCCAGTAGTATCCGGCTGAACACTGAAGCTTTCTTT. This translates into CASSIRLNTEAFF.

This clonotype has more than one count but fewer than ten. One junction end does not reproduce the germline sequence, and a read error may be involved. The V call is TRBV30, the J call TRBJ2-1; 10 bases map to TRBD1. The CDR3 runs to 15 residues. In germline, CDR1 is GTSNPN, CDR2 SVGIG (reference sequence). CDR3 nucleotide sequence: TGTGCCTGGCGTGTTTGGGACAGGGGTTACAATGAGCAGTTCTTC. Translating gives CAWRVWDRGYNEQFF. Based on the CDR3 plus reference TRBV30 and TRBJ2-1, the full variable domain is SQTIHQWPATLVQPVGSPLSLECTVEGTSNPNLYWYRQAAGRGLQLLFYSVGIGQISSEVPQNLSASRPQDRQFILSSKKLLLSDSGFYLCAWRVWDRGYNEQFFGPGTRLTVL.

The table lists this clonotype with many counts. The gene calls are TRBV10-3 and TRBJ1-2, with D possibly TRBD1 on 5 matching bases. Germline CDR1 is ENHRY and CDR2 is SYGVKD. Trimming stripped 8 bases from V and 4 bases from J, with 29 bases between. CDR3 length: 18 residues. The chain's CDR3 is CAIPRGMALGSIFYGYTF. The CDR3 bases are TGTGCCATCCCGCGGGGGATGGCTTTGGGGTCTATTTTCTATGGCTACACCTTC.

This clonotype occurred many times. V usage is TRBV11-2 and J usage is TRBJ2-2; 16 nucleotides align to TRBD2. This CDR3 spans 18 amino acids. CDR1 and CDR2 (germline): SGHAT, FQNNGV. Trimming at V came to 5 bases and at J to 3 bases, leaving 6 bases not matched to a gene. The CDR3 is CASSMGLAGGPDTGELFF. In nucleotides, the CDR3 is TGTGCCAGCAGCATGGGACTAGCGGGGGGGCCGGACACCGGGGAGCTGTTTTTT.

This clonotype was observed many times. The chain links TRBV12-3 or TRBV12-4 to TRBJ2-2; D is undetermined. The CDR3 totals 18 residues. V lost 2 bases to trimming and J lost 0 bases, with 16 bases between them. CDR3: CASSLIASRVANTGELFF. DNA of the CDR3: TGTGCCAGCAGTTTAATTGCGAGTCGAGTCGCGAACACCGGGGAGCTGTTTTTT.

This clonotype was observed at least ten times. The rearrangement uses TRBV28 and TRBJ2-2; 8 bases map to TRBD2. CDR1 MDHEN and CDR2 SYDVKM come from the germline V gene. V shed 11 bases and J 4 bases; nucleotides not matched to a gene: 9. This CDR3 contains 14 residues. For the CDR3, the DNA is TGTGCCGGAAAGCGGGGGTCGAGCACCGGGGAGCTGTTTTTT. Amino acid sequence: CAGKRGSSTGELFF.

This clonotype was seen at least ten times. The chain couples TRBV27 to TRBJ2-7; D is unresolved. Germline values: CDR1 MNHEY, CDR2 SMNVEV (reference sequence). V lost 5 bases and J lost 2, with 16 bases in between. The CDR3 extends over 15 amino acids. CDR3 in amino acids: CASSHATRKTYEQYF. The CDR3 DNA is TGTGCCAGCAGTCACGCTACCCGGAAGACCTACGAGCAGTACTTC.

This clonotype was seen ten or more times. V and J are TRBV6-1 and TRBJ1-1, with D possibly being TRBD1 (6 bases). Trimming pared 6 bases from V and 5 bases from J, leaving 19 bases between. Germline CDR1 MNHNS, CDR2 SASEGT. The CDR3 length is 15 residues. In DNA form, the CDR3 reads TGTGCCAGCAGCCCCAGGGGTGGGGGGGCAACTGAAGCTTTCTTT. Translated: CASSPRGGGATEAFF.

In nucleotides, the CDR3 is TGCGCCAGCAGCCAAGTCGACAGCTCCTACAATGAGCAGTTCTTC. Protein sequence: CASSQVDSSYNEQFF. The V and J genes are TRBV4-1 and TRBJ2-1; D is possibly TRBD1 (5 bases). Germline assignment: CDR1 MGHRA and CDR2 YSYEKL. V was cut by 1 base and J by 0 bases, with 7 bases left in between. This CDR3 is built from 15 residues.

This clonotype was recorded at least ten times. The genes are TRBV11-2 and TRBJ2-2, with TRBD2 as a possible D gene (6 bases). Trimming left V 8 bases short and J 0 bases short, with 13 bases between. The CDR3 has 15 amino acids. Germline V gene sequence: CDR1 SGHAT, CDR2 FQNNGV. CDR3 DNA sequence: TGTGCCAGCGCGAGAGGGACTTCGAACACCGGGGAGCTGTTTTTT. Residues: CASARGTSNTGELFF.

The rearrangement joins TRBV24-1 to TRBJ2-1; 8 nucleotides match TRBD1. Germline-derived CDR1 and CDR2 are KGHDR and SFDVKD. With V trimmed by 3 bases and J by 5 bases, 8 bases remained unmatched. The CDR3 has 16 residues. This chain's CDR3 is CATSDERAGGHNEQFF. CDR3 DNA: TGTGCCACCAGTGATGAACGGGCAGGGGGCCACAATGAGCAGTTCTTC.

CDR3 coding DNA: TGCAGTGCTAGGGCGGGGGGGCCGGATACCGGGGAGCTGTTTTTT. Its protein is CSARAGGPDTGELFF. V gene TRBV20-1 combines with J gene TRBJ2-2; 9 nucleotides match TRBD2. The germline V gene encodes CDR1 DFQATT and CDR2 SNEGSKA (reference sequence). The junction had 7 bases not matched to a gene; V was cut back by 3 bases and J by 5 bases. The CDR3 sequence is 15 residues long.

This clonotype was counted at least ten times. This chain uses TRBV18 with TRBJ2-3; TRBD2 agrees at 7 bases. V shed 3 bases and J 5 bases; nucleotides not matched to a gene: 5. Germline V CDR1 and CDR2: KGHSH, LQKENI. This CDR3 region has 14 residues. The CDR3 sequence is CASSPSGRGDTQYF. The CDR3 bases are TGTGCCAGCTCACCCTCAGGGAGGGGAGATACGCAGTATTTT.

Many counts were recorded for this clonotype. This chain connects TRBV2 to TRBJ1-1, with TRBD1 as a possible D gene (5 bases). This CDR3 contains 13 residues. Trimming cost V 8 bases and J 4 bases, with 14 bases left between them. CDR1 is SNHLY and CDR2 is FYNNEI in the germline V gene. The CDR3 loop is CASEGNEFTEAFF. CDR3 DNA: TGTGCCAGCGAGGGGAACGAGTTCACTGAAGCTTTCTTT. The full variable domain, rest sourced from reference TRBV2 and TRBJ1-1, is EPEVTQTPSHQVTQMGQEVILRCVPISNHLYFYWYRQILGQKVEFLVSFYNNEISEKSEIFDDQFSVERPDGSNFTLKIRSTKLEDSAMYFCASEGNEFTEAFFGQGTRLTVV.

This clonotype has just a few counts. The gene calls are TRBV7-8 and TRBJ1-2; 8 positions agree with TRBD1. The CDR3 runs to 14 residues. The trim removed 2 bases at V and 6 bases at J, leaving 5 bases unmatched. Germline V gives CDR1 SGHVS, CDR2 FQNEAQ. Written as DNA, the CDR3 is TGTGCCAGCAGCTTAAGACAGGGGCGGGATGGCTACACCTTC. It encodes CASSLRQGRDGYTF. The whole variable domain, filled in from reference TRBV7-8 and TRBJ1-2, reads GAGVSQSPRYKVAKRGQDVALRCDPISGHVSLFWYQQALGQGPEFLTYFQNEAQLDKSGLPSDRFFAERPEGSVSTLKIQRTQQEDSAVYLCASSLRQGRDGYTFGSGTRLTVV.

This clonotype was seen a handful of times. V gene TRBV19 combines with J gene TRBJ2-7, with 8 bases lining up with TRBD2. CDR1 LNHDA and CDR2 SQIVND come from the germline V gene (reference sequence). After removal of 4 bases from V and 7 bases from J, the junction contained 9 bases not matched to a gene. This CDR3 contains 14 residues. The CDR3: CASSTSGSLLEQYF. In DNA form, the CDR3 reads TGTGCCAGTAGTACAAGCGGGAGTTTATTAGAGCAGTACTTC.

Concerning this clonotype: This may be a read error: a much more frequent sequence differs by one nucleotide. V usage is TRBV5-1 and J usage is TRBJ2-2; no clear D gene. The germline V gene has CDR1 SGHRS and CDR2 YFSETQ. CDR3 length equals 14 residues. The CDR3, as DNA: TGCGCCAGCAGAAGTTCCGCGAACACCTGGGAGCTGTTTTTT. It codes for CASRSSANTWELFF.